This T cell receptor (beta chain) was identified in a study of T-cell memory formation after mild COVID-19. The study's findings and limits: Later expanders leaned toward CD4+, whereas clones contracting from day 15 to 85 were balanced CD4/CD8.

This clonotype was counted between two and nine times. No antigen is known for it. Sample barcodes and UMIs were carried by the TCR alpha and TCR beta cDNA libraries that 5'RACE generated with constant-segment primers. In TCRdb, the 5' RACE reads were re-called with MiXCR into one record per CDR3 protein. The sample includes about 180,000 distinct CDR3 sequences, approximately 18% seen only once; the top ten take roughly 4.3%. Input material: PBMCs or a T cell subset sorted from them (not recorded which). The receptor's source is a young man who had mild COVID-19 (a few samples of this study predate the infection). Cell type and time point are not known.

DNA of the CDR3: TGTGCCAGCAGCCACGCCGGGGATACGCAGTATTTT. It yields the protein CASSHAGDTQYF. V and J are TRBV3-1 and TRBJ2-3; D gene ambiguous. The CDR3 runs 12 residues. Germline V CDR1 and CDR2: LGHDT, YNNKEL (reference sequence). V lost 3 bases, J lost 6 bases, and 7 bases lay in between.